This entry lists 24 T cell receptor beta chains sequenced from one sample in a study of shared clonotypes between healthy human individuals (dated by TCRdb to 2018 to 2020). The library relied on the immunoSEQ multiplex PCR assay. The clones in this table, taken by TCRdb from immuneACCESS, are in-frame only. Not every clone is retained; where verified, under half of the shortfall comes from an unresolved V gene, and the cause of the rest is unknown. This sample has some 1,400,000 clones in its table, and around 97% of those were observed once. Together, the top ten hold roughly 1.2% of the sample. Material: naive CD4+ T cells sorted from blood. The sample's cell subset or site, from its label and the paper: CD45RA+ positively selected. These receptors were obtained from a man between 25 and 39 years old in good health.

V and J are TRBV7-8 and TRBJ2-7; 10 bases agree with TRBD2. V gave up 5 bases and J gave up 5 bases; unmatched junction bases: 12. Per germline, CDR1 SGHVS and CDR2 FQNEAQ. CDR3 size: 16 residues. The CDR3, as DNA: TGTGCCAGCAGCCGCCGGCCAGCGGGAGGGCCTCACGAGCAGTACTTC. It codes for CASSRRPAGGPHEQYF.

The chain recombines TRBV30 with TRBJ2-1; 10 nucleotides match TRBD2. V dropped 2 bases and J dropped 10; count of bases not matched to a gene: 8. This CDR3 has 14 residues. CDR1 is GTSNPN and CDR2 is SVGIG in the germline V gene (reference sequence). The CDR3 loop reads CAWSRASGSGEQFF. CDR3 nucleotides: TGTGCCTGGAGTAGAGCTAGCGGGAGTGGAGAGCAGTTCTTC.

The chain recombines TRBV5-6 with TRBJ1-2; maybe TRBD1 (5 bases). V gave up 0 bases and J gave up 0 bases, with 9 bases separating them. The CDR3 length is 15 residues. Germline V gene sequence: CDR1 SGHDT, CDR2 YYEEEE. The CDR3 loop is CASSLAWGTNYGYTF. CDR3 DNA sequence: TGTGCCAGCAGCTTGGCCTGGGGGACTAACTATGGCTACACCTTC. The variable domain in full, completed from reference TRBV5-6 and TRBJ1-2, reads DAGVTQSPTHLIKTRGQQVTLRCSPKSGHDTVSWYQQALGQGPQFIFQYYEEEERQRGNFPDRFSGHQFPNYSSELNVNALLLGDSALYLCASSLAWGTNYGYTFGSGTRLTVV.

The chain links TRBV14 to TRBJ2-3; a possible D gene is TRBD1 (6 bases). V was cut by 4 bases and J by 2 bases, with 10 bases left in between. Looked up from germline, CDR1 is SGHDN and CDR2 is FVKESK. The CDR3 extends over 14 amino acids. The CDR3 is CASSLRGATDTQYF. As DNA, the CDR3 is TGTGCCAGCAGCCTCAGGGGAGCCACAGATACGCAGTATTTT.

The V and J genes are TRBV7-6 and TRBJ2-3; the D is unclear. Germline CDR1 and CDR2: SGHVS and FNYEAQ. V was pared by 5 bases and J by 0 bases, with 12 bases between. The CDR3 has 15 residues. The DNA of the CDR3 is TGTGCCAGCAGCGCGACTGGATCTAGCACAGATACGCAGTATTTT. This gives the protein CASSATGSSTDTQYF.

The rearrangement links TRBV6-5 to TRBJ1-2, with a tentative D call TRBD1 (6 bases). The germline V gene encodes CDR1 MNHEY and CDR2 SVGAGI. V was shortened by 6 bases and J by 0 bases, with 11 bases between the two germline ends. The CDR3 spans 14 residues. The CDR3 here is CASSRGQPNYGYTF. In DNA form, the CDR3 reads TGTGCCAGCAGCCGAGGACAGCCTAACTATGGCTACACCTTC.

This clone was recorded only once. The chain uses TRBV19 and TRBJ2-2; D possibly corresponds to TRBD2 (5 bases). Trimming took off 1 base at V and 4 bases at J, with 16 bases between the two ends. Germline CDR1 is LNHDA and CDR2 is SQIVND (reference sequence). The length of the CDR3 is 17 residues. CDR3 in amino acids: CASSIVTAFTSTGELFF. Here the CDR3 DNA reads TGTGCCAGTAGTATAGTTACAGCCTTCACTAGCACCGGGGAGCTGTTTTTT.

This rearrangement joins TRBV5-1 to TRBJ2-5; TRBD2 matches at 13 bases. The CDR3 has 16 amino acids. With 2 bases clipped from V and 2 bases from J, the junction kept 3 bases outside the gene matches. Per the germline V gene, CDR1 is SGHRS and CDR2 is YFSETQ. The CDR3 coding sequence is TGCGCCAGCAGCTTACTGGGACTAGCGGGACAAGAGACCCAGTACTTC. It codes for CASSLLGLAGQETQYF.

The rearrangement joins TRBV29-1 to TRBJ2-3; the match to TRBD2 covers 10 bases. The CDR3 consists of 15 residues. The trim removed 3 bases at V and 4 bases at J, leaving 7 bases unmatched. Germline V lookup: CDR1 SQVTM, CDR2 ANQGSEA. This CDR3 reads CSVEGLAGVADTQYF. DNA of the CDR3: TGCAGCGTTGAGGGGCTAGCGGGAGTTGCAGATACGCAGTATTTT.

The sample holds one count of this clone. V usage is TRBV11-3 and J usage is TRBJ2-5; 9 bases are shared with TRBD1. V shed 2 bases and J 5 bases; nucleotides not matched to a gene: 9. This CDR3 has 16 amino acids. The germline V gene encodes CDR1 SGHNT and CDR2 YENEEA. In DNA, the CDR3 is TGTGCCAGCAGCTTAACCGGGGACAGGGCTGGGGAGACCCAGTACTTC. Translation gives CASSLTGDRAGETQYF. The full variable domain, rest sourced from reference TRBV11-3 and TRBJ2-5, is EAGVVQSPRYKIIEKKQPVAFWCNPISGHNTLYWYLQNLGQGPELLIRYENEEAVDDSQLPKDRFSAERLKGVDSTLKIQPAELGDSAVYLCASSLTGDRAGETQYFGPGTRLLVL.

This clone appeared once. This chain links TRBV28 with TRBJ2-3; 8 bases are a match to TRBD2. CDR1 is MDHEN and CDR2 is SYDVKM in the germline V gene. CDR3 length: 16 amino acids. Trimming cost V 7 bases and J 3 bases; bases outside gene matches: 12. The CDR3: CASTIKQSGSTDTQYF. The DNA of the CDR3 is TGTGCCAGCACTATAAAACAAAGCGGGAGTACAGATACGCAGTATTTT.

This chain connects TRBV10-3 to TRBJ1-2; D unresolved. The CDR3 has 15 amino acids. CDR1 ENHRY and CDR2 SYGVKD come from the germline V gene. V lost 6 bases and J lost 4, with 18 bases in between. The CDR3 loop is CAIRKDGDSRYGYTF. The CDR3 DNA reads as TGTGCCATCAGAAAGGACGGAGATAGTCGCTATGGCTACACCTTC.

The genes are TRBV5-1 and TRBJ2-3; D gene ambiguous. CDR3 length: 15 residues. CDR1 is SGHRS and CDR2 is YFSETQ in the germline V gene. The ends were cut back, 0 bases at V and 2 bases at J, with 10 bases in the middle. CDR3 in DNA: TGCGCCAGCAGCTTGGAGTGGGGTTCCACAGATACGCAGTATTTT. It yields the protein CASSLEWGSTDTQYF. Full variable domain (remainder filled in from reference TRBV5-1 and TRBJ2-3): KAGVTQTPRYLIKTRGQQVTLSCSPISGHRSVSWYQQTPGQGLQFLFEYFSETQRNKGNFPGRFSGRQFSNSRSEMNVSTLELGDSALYLCASSLEWGSTDTQYFGPGTRLTVL.

This clone was found once. J is TRBJ1-4 and V is TRBV7-8, with D maybe TRBD1 (6 bases). V dropped 5 bases and J dropped 8 bases, with 21 bases sitting between them. Germline values: CDR1 SGHVS, CDR2 FQNEAQ. The CDR3 is 16 residues long. The CDR3 nucleotides are TGTGCCAGCAGCCCACGGTCCAGGGGCTTTGGCGAAAAACTGTTTTTT. Translation: CASSPRSRGFGEKLFF.

This chain joins TRBV11-2 and TRBJ2-7; possibly TRBD2 for D (6 bases). The CDR3 totals 15 residues. Germline V gene data show CDR1 as SGHAT and CDR2 as FQNNGV. The ends were cut back, 5 bases at V and 0 bases at J, with 14 bases in the middle. CDR3 in DNA: TGTGCCAGCAGCCCTAGACTAGGGAGCTCCTACGAGCAGTACTTC. It specifies CASSPRLGSSYEQYF. Together with reference TRBV11-2 and TRBJ2-7, the CDR3 gives the full variable domain: EAGVAQSPRYKIIEKRQSVAFWCNPISGHATLYWYQQILGQGPKLLIQFQNNGVVDDSQLPKDRFSAERLKGVDSTLKIQPAKLEDSAVYLCASSPRLGSSYEQYFGPGTRLTVT.

In the case of this clone: This CDR3 is also generated by other DNA sequences in the sample. The chain is built from TRBV19 and TRBJ1-4; maybe TRBD1 (6 bases). This CDR3 is built from 14 residues. The V gene lost 3 bases and the J gene lost 7 bases, with 12 bases spanning the gap. CDR1 and CDR2 (germline): LNHDA, SQIVND (reference sequence). In nucleotides, the CDR3 is TGTGCCAGTAGTATTTCAGGGGACTTTGAAAAACTGTTTTTT. Protein: CASSISGDFEKLFF.

The rearrangement uses TRBV7-9 and TRBJ2-5; tentatively, D is TRBD1 (6 bases). The J call is in doubt because the DNA end fits TRBJ2-7 better. CDR3 length: 12 residues. Germline lookup yields CDR1 SEHNR and CDR2 FQNEAQ (reference sequence). CDR3: CASSLDSTEQYF. Here the CDR3 DNA reads TGTGCCAGCAGTTTGGACAGCACCGAGCAGTACTTC.

The genes are TRBV6-1 and TRBJ2-1; 7 bases fit TRBD1. Germline V gives CDR1 MNHNS, CDR2 SASEGT. The CDR3 is 16 residues long. V gave up 4 bases and J gave up 7 bases; unmatched junction bases: 13. CDR3 region: CASSALEMTGSNEQFF. CDR3 coding DNA: TGTGCCAGCAGTGCCTTGGAGATGACAGGGTCGAATGAGCAGTTCTTC.

J is TRBJ2-3 and V is TRBV30; D gene ambiguous. V was cut by 0 bases and J by 3 bases, with 7 bases left in between. Germline V gene lookup returns CDR1 GTSNPN and CDR2 SVGIG (reference sequence). CDR3 length equals 13 residues. CDR3 DNA: TGTGCCTGGAGTGTAGGTTTAACAGATACGCAGTATTTT. It encodes CAWSVGLTDTQYF.

The chain links TRBV30 to TRBJ2-3; no reliable D call. There are 14 residues in the CDR3. Trimming stripped 8 bases from V and 0 bases from J, with 15 bases between. Per the germline V gene, CDR1 is GTSNPN and CDR2 is SVGIG (reference sequence). The CDR3: CALGTEASTDTQYF. The DNA for the CDR3 is TGTGCCCTCGGAACGGAAGCTAGCACAGATACGCAGTATTTT.

This chain uses TRBV7-2 with TRBJ2-4; D is unclear. Looked up from germline, CDR1 is SGHTA and CDR2 is FQGNSA. V dropped 1 base and J dropped 0 bases, with 10 bases sitting between them. There are 16 residues in the CDR3. The CDR3, as DNA: TGTGCCAGCAGCTTAGGGTCCGATCTAGCCAAAAACATTCAGTACTTC. This encodes CASSLGSDLAKNIQYF. Full variable domain (outside the CDR3, taken from reference TRBV7-2 and TRBJ2-4): GAGVSQSPSNKVTEKGKDVELRCDPISGHTALYWYRQSLGQGLEFLIYFQGNSAPDKSGLPSDRFSAERTGGSVSTLTIQRTQQEDSAVYLCASSLGSDLAKNIQYFGAGTRLSVL.

This chain uses TRBV23-1 with TRBJ2-1; D is possibly TRBD2 (6 bases). TRBV23-1 counts as an open reading frame of uncertain function. V was shortened by 6 bases and J by 3 bases, with 18 bases between the two germline ends. This CDR3 region has 16 residues. The CDR3 DNA follows: TGCGCCAGCAGCCATTTGGGGGGAAAGGGCTACAATGAGCAGTTCTTC. Its translation is CASSHLGGKGYNEQFF.

Notes on this clone: This sample includes further DNA sequences coding for the same CDR3. The rearrangement uses TRBV19 and TRBJ2-5, with a tentative D call TRBD2 (6 bases). CDR3 length equals 12 residues. The V gene lost 6 bases and the J gene lost 5 bases, with 10 bases spanning the gap. Germline V CDR1 and CDR2: LNHDA, SQIVND (reference sequence). CDR3 in amino acids: CASSPRGETQYF. CDR3 nucleotide sequence: TGTGCCAGTAGCCCCCGGGGGGAGACCCAGTACTTC.

This clone came up once. V is TRBV4-3 and J is TRBJ2-2; TRBD2 matches 7 bases. This CDR3 contains 17 residues. Germline CDR1 reads LGHNA; CDR2 reads YSLEER. V shed 1 base and J 0 bases; nucleotides not matched to a gene: 5. CDR3 region: CASSQVSAGANTGELFF. The CDR3 DNA reads as TGCGCCAGCAGCCAAGTGTCGGCGGGGGCGAACACCGGGGAGCTGTTTTTT.